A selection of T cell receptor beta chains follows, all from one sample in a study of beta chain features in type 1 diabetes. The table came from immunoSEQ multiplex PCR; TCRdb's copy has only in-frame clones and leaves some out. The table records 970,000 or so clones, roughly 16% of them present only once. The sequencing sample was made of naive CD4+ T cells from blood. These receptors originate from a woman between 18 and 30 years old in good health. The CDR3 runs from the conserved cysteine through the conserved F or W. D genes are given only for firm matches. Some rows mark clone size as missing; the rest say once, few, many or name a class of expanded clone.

CASSAPGPGPTQYF | TGTGCCAGCAGCGCTCCCGGGCCCGGCCCGACCCAGTACTTC | few | - | TRBJ2-5 | TRBV2
CASSSGTAPETQYF | TGTGCCAGCAGTTCCGGGACAGCACCAGAGACCCAGTACTTC | - | TRBD1 | TRBJ2-5 | TRBV28
CASSPVAGRYNEQFF | TGCGCCAGCAGCCCAGTAGCGGGGCGCTACAATGAGCAGTTCTTC | few | TRBD2 | TRBJ2-1 | TRBV5-1
CASSLDGVAYEQYF | TGTGCCAGCAGCTTGGACGGGGTTGCCTACGAGCAGTACTTC | few | - | TRBJ2-7 | TRBV7-2
CASSLQGANEQFF | TGCGCCAGCAGCTTACAGGGGGCCAATGAGCAGTTCTTC | few | TRBD1 | TRBJ2-1 | TRBV5-1
CASSPRGYEQYF | TGTGCCAGCAGCCCCCGGGGGTACGAGCAGTACTTC | few | - | TRBJ2-7 | TRBV6-5
CASSLTGPNTGELFF | TGTGCCAGCAGCTTAACCGGACCGAACACCGGGGAGCTGTTTTTT | few | - | TRBJ2-2 | TRBV11-2
CASSLVQNTQYF | TGTGCCAGCAGCTTGGTACAGAATACGCAGTATTTT | few | - | TRBJ2-3 | TRBV5-6
CASSPGGEETQYF | TGTGCCAGCTCACCAGGAGGGGAAGAGACCCAGTACTTC | - | - | TRBJ2-5 | TRBV18
CASSVTTAYEQYF | TGTGCCAGCAGTGTAACGACAGCCTACGAGCAGTACTTC | few | - | TRBJ2-7 | TRBV6-1
CASSMQGNSNQPQHF | TGTGCCAGCAGTATGCAGGGGAATAGCAATCAGCCCCAGCATTTT | few | - | TRBJ1-5 | TRBV6-5
CASSSRVGWGVADTQYF | TGCGCCAGCAGCTCCAGGGTGGGGTGGGGAGTGGCAGATACGCAGTATTTT | few | - | TRBJ2-3 | TRBV5-1